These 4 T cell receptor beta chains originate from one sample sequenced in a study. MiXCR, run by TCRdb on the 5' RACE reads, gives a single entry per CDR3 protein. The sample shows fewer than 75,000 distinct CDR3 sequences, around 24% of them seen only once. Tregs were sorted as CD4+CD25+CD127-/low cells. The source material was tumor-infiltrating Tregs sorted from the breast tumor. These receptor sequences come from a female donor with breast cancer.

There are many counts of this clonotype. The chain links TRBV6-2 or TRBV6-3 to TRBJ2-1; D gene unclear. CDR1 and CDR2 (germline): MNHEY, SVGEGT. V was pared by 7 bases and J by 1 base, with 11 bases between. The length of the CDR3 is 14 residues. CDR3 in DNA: TGTGCCAGCACTCAAGGACGGTCCTACAATGAGCAGTTCTTC. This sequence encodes CASTQGRSYNEQFF.

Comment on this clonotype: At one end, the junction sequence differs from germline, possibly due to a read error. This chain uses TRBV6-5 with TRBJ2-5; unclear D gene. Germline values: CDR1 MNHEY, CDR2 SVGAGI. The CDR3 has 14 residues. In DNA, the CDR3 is TGTGCCAGCAGACGACATCCCGGAGAAGAGACCCTGTACTTC. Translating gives CASRRHPGEETLYF.

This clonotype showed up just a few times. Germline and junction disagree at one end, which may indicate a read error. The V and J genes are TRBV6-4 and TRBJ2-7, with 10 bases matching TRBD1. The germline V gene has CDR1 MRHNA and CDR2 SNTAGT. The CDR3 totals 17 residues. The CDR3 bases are TGTGCCAGCATTGACTGTGTGGGACAGGGGTTTCCCTACGAGCAGTACTTC. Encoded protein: CASIDCVGQGFPYEQYF.

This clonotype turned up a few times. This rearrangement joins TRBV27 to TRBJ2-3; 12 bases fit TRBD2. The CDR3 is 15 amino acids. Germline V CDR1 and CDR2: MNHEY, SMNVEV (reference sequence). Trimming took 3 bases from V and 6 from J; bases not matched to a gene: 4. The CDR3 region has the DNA TGTGCCAGCAGTTTGACTAGCGGGAGTTTGGATACGCAGTATTTT. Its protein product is CASSLTSGSLDTQYF.